This record covers a single T cell receptor beta chain. Its specificity is not known. TCRdb's copy holds only in-frame clones and misses some; the assay was immunoSEQ multiplex PCR. Of fewer than 500,000 clones in the sample, around 90% are singletons; the top ten hold 12%. This CDR3 is built from 16 residues. Germline CDR1 and CDR2: MGHRA and YSYEKL. Trimming removed 4 bases from V and 4 bases from J, with 19 bases in between. The treatment denotes: around 19 received Ad26.COV2.S at low or high dose, single or two shots; a few received placebo; per-sample allocation not given. Samples analyzed were those drawn on day 63 after the first vaccine or placebo injection. The source of the sample is a study of Ad26.COV2.S vaccination and SARS-CoV-2 variants. General study findings and limits: In vaccinated individuals, spike-specific CD8+ and CD4+ T cell responses reportedly displayed substantial breadth.

The specimen was peripheral blood, collected in a trial of Ad26.COV2.S vaccine versus placebo. This TCR was recovered from a person aged 18-65 years who received the Ad26.COV2.S COVID-19 vaccine or a placebo. The genes are TRBV4-1 and TRBJ1-2; D is unresolved. In nucleotides, the CDR3 is TGCGCCAGCAGCCTTGGCCCCACTGGGGTGAGCTATGGCTACACCTTC. Amino acid sequence: CASSLGPTGVSYGYTF.